This TCR beta chain was recorded in a study of T-cell reconstitution after alpha-beta-depleted transplantation in children (dated by TCRdb to between 2015 and 2016). Background on the whole study: Using TCR repertoire profiling, the study quantitatively followed how T-cell immune reconstitution unfolded in children after TCRalphabeta/CD19-depleted allogeneic hematopoietic cell transplantation. Overall study outcomes, separate from this receptor: Over subsequent months, a decline in hyperexpanded clone frequencies was noted, and after one year, T-cell counts and TCRbeta diversity were mostly ascribed to newly produced T cells. The high TCRbeta diversity at day 60 in some patients was ascribed to recipient T cells and intrathymic progenitors that had survived conditioning. About two months after transplant, the apparently early recovery of alphabetaT-cell counts reportedly depended on just several hundred clones that had expanded rapidly and came from non-depleted graft cells.

Preparation of the library involved PCR. Sequencing was performed on an Illumina HiSeq 2500. TCR libraries were prepared with molecular barcoding, using unique molecular identifiers to normalize TCRbeta repertoire quantification. In-frame beta chains were kept once TCRdb had trimmed the public reads at Q25 with fastp and called clones with MiXCR. Each entry is one CDR3 protein sequence, shown with its most common DNA and genes. Present in this sample are 330,000 or so distinct CDR3 sequences, 6% to 10% of which were seen just once. Of the sample, about 8.2% is held by the ten largest clones. The germline V gene yields KGHSH for CDR1 and LQKENI for CDR2. V is pared back by 6 bases and J by 6 bases, with 12 bases lying between the germline termini. The CDR3 goes from the cysteine to the phenylalanine over 12 residues. Only CDR3 DNA remains: 36 bases, in frame from the first base. Note on this clonotype: Its antigen specificity is not known. There are no base qualities to consult, and no much larger clone falls within one base.

According to the study, the label for this sample's treatment or condition signals: allogeneic hematopoietic cell transplantation with graft depleted of TCRalphabeta T cells and CD19 B cells. The children who served as transplant recipients had been given grafts of TCRalphabeta/CD19-depleted allogeneic hematopoietic cells. The chain was built from TRBV18 and TRBJ2-7; a tentative D call is TRBD1 (6 bases match). The source material was peripheral blood, sampled 360 days after TCRalphabeta/CD19-depleted stem cell transplant. The clonotype was recovered from a female patient younger than 10 who had a stem cell transplant for Fanconi anemia, so the T cells may come from the graft donor. This receptor has the CDR3 CASSPTGPEQYF. The DNA is TGTGCCAGCTCTCCTACAGGGCCCGAGCAGTACTTC.